Presented here are 15 T cell receptor beta chains from one specimen sequenced in a study. TRBV12-4/TRBJ1-2 clonotypes were amplified with adaptor-ligated barcode primers. TCRdb analysed the multiplex PCR reads with MiXCR anew, one entry per CDR3 protein. The sample shows 650 to 850 distinct CDR3 sequences, about 23% of them seen only once. Cells sorted as Tregs were CD4+, CD25+ and CD127-/low. Sequencing used Tregs sorted from blood. The receptors shown here come from a female donor with breast cancer.

The chain employs TRBV12-3 or TRBV12-4 and TRBJ1-2; D may be TRBD1 (5 bases). V was shortened by 7 bases and J by 4 bases, with 13 bases between the two germline ends. The CDR3 extends over 13 amino acids. CDR3 loop: CASTARGSYGYTF. CDR3 sequence (DNA): TGTGCCAGCACCGCGAGGGGCAGCTATGGCTACACCTTC.

By share, this clonotype counts as large (0.1 to 1%). The chain's CDR3 is CASSLGRFNYGYTF. The DNA of the CDR3 is TGTGCCAGCAGTTTAGGGCGGTTCAACTATGGCTACACCTTC. The chain uses TRBV12-3 or TRBV12-4 and TRBJ1-2; D gene unclear. Trimming removed 1 base at V and 2 bases at J, with 8 bases between. This CDR3 contains 14 residues.

This chain uses TRBV12-3 or TRBV12-4 with TRBJ1-2; a weak D match, TRBD1 (6 bases). The V and J ends lost 6 bases and 8 bases respectively, with 10 bases between them. The CDR3 totals 11 residues. The CDR3 coding sequence is TGTGCCAGCAGCACCGACAGGGGCTACACCTTC. Its translation: CASSTDRGYTF.

By share, this clonotype ranks as medium-sized (0.01 to 0.1%). This rearrangement joins TRBV12-3 or TRBV12-4 to TRBJ1-2; D remains unclear. The CDR3 has 13 amino acids. V shed 3 bases and J shed 0 bases, with 5 bases lying between them. As DNA, the CDR3 is TGTGCCAGCAGTTTGTGGCCTAACTATGGCTACACCTTC. Translation gives CASSLWPNYGYTF.

This clonotype is large by share. V gene TRBV12-3 or TRBV12-4 combines with J gene TRBJ1-2, with D hard to call. Trimming removed 5 bases from V and 8 bases from J, with 15 bases in between. The CDR3 sequence is 13 residues long. CDR3 bases: TGTGCCAGCAGTCCAAATGAGGCCTGGGGCTACACCTTC. Translating gives CASSPNEAWGYTF.

The genes are TRBV12-3 or TRBV12-4 and TRBJ1-2; D ambiguous. V lost 6 bases, J lost 1 base, and 6 bases lay in between. The CDR3 is made up of 12 amino acids. The CDR3 loop reads CASSGINYGYTF. CDR3 DNA sequence: TGTGCCAGCAGCGGGATTAACTATGGCTACACCTTC.

Sample share makes this clonotype medium-sized. This chain uses TRBV12-3 or TRBV12-4 with TRBJ1-2; a weak D match, TRBD1 (5 bases). The CDR3 is 16 amino acids. Trimming took off 5 bases at V and 8 bases at J, with 24 bases between the two ends. CDR3 bases: TGTGCCAGCAGTCAACGGGGCAGGTCCCCTAATGGAGGCTACACCTTC. This translates into CASSQRGRSPNGGYTF.

By proportion, this clonotype is medium-sized. This chain connects TRBV12-3 or TRBV12-4 to TRBJ1-2; 7 bases fit TRBD1. This CDR3 region has 13 residues. After removal of 7 bases from V and 6 bases from J, the junction contained 8 bases not matched to a gene. CDR3 nucleotides: TGTGCCAGCACCCTAACAGGGGACCATGGCTACACCTTC. Residues: CASTLTGDHGYTF.

Sample share makes this clonotype medium-sized. V usage is TRBV12-3 or TRBV12-4 and J usage is TRBJ1-2; D ambiguous. The CDR3 loop spans 14 amino acids. Trimming removed 5 bases at V and 7 bases at J, with 17 bases between. The CDR3 DNA follows: TGTGCCAGCAGTCTGACGGGTCACCTACTTGGCTACACCTTC. Translating gives CASSLTGHLLGYTF.

The rearrangement uses TRBV12-3 or TRBV12-4 and TRBJ1-2, with a weak D call TRBD1 (6 bases). This CDR3 spans 17 amino acids. V gave up 6 bases and J gave up 4 bases, with 24 bases separating them. The CDR3 nucleotides are TGTGCCAGCAGCATTGGGTTGGACAGAGGGCAGGTCTATGGCTACACCTTC. Amino acids: CASSIGLDRGQVYGYTF.

By its share, this clonotype is medium-sized. V gene TRBV12-3 or TRBV12-4 combines with J gene TRBJ1-2; possible D gene TRBD1, 6 bases. With 2 bases removed from V and 6 bases from J, the gap between germline ends came to 16 bases. CDR3 length: 15 amino acids. The CDR3 region has the DNA TGTGCCAGCAGTTTAAGGTCGGCAGGGGCGGATGGCTACACCTTC. Translation: CASSLRSAGADGYTF.

This clonotype has just a few counts. The chain employs TRBV12-3 or TRBV12-4 and TRBJ1-2; D might be TRBD1 (6 bases). The ends were cut back, 6 bases at V and 7 bases at J, with 12 bases in the middle. This CDR3 region has 12 residues. The DNA of the CDR3 is TGTGCCAGCAGAACAGGGAGGGGTGGCTACACCTTC. Translating it yields CASRTGRGGYTF.

By share, this clonotype counts as large (0.1 to 1%). CDR3 coding DNA: TGTGCCAGCAGTTTAGCGGACAGGCCTAACTATGGCTACACCTTC. This gives the protein CASSLADRPNYGYTF. This chain links TRBV12-3 or TRBV12-4 with TRBJ1-2; 7 bases fit TRBD1. Unmatched junction bases numbered 1, after V lost 0 bases and J lost 0 bases. The CDR3 is 15 amino acids.

This clonotype is categorized as large (0.1 to 1%). The genes are TRBV12-3 or TRBV12-4 and TRBJ1-2; no definite D call. The CDR3 has 15 amino acids. V lost 3 bases and J 4 bases, leaving 15 bases between the germline ends. The CDR3 loop reads CASSFGQNSFYGYTF. The CDR3 nucleotides read TGTGCCAGCAGTTTTGGGCAGAACTCCTTCTATGGCTACACCTTC.

The chain is built from TRBV12-3 or TRBV12-4 and TRBJ1-2, with TRBD1 identical over 8 bases. The CDR3 is 15 residues long. Losses at the gene ends were 5 bases for V and 8 bases for J; bases not matched to a gene: 13. The CDR3 sequence: CASSVTGQGQQGYTF. The CDR3 nucleotides read TGTGCCAGCAGTGTGACAGGACAGGGCCAGCAGGGCTACACCTTC.